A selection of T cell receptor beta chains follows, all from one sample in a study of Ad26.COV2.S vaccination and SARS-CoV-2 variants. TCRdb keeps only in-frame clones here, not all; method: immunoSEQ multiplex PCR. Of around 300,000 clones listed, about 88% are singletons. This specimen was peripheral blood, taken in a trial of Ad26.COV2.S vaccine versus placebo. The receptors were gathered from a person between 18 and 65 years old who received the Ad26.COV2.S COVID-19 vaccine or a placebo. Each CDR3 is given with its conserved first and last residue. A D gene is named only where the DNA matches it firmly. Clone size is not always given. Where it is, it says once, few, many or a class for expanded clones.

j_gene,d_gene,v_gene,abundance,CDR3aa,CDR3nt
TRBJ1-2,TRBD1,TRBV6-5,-,CATRRSTGYGYTF,TGTGCCACCCGGAGATCGACAGGGTATGGCTACACCTTC
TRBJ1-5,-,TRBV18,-,CASSPNRGRVNQPQHF,TGTGCCAGCTCACCAAATCGGGGACGGGTCAATCAGCCCCAGCATTTT
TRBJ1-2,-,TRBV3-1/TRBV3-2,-,CASSHRRYGYTF,TGTGCCAGCAGCCACCGAAGGTATGGCTACACCTTC
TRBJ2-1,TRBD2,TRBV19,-,CASSARLAGEGNEQFF,TGTGCCAGTAGTGCGCGACTAGCGGGAGAGGGCAATGAGCAGTTCTTC
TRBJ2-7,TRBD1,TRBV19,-,CASRWGTGNGYEQYF,TGTGCCAGTAGATGGGGGACAGGGAATGGCTACGAGCAGTACTTC
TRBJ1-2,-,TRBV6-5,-,CASTKGRGYTF,TGTGCCAGCACCAAAGGGCGGGGCTACACCTTC
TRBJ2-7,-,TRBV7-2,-,CASLTWEGSYEQYF,TGTGCCAGCCTAACTTGGGAAGGCTCCTACGAGCAGTACTTC
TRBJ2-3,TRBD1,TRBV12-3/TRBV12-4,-,CASRDRASDTQYF,TGTGCCAGCAGGGACAGGGCCTCAGATACGCAGTATTTT
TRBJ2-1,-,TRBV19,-,CASNLGSSNEQFF,TGTGCCAGTAATCTCGGAAGTTCCAATGAGCAGTTCTTC
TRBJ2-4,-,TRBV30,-,CAGGGAKNIQYF,TGTGCCGGCGGGGGCGCCAAAAACATTCAGTACTTC
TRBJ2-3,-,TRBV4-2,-,CASSQGVADTQYF,TGTGCCAGCAGCCAAGGGGTGGCAGATACGCAGTATTTT
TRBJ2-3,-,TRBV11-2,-,CASSFQNGGTDTQYF,TGTGCCAGCAGCTTTCAAAACGGAGGCACAGATACGCAGTATTTT
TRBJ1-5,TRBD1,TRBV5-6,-,CASSQGGGQPQHF,TGTGCCAGCAGCCAGGGGGGCGGCCAGCCCCAGCATTTT
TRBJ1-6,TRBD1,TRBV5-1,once,CASSLASGGGNSPLHF,TGCGCCAGCAGCTTGGCCTCAGGGGGCGGGAATTCACCCCTCCACTTT
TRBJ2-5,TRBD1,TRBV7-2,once,CASSPEPGQGETQYF,TGTGCCAGCAGCCCAGAACCGGGACAGGGAGAGACCCAGTACTTC
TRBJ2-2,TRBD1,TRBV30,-,CAWSMNRGEGELFF,TGTGCCTGGAGCATGAACAGGGGCGAGGGGGAGCTGTTTTTT
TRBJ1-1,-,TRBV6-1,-,CASSGGRYIGENTEAFF,TGTGCCAGCAGTGGGGGACGTTACATAGGTGAAAACACTGAAGCTTTCTTT
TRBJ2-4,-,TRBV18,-,CASSPPLVGGAIQYF,TGTGCCAGCTCACCACCGTTGGTTGGGGGGGCCATTCAGTACTTC
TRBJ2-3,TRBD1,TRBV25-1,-,CASSTQGVSTDTQYF,TGTGCCAGCAGTACACAGGGGGTTAGCACAGATACGCAGTATTTT
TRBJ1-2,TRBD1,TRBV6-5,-,CASRYTGQGRNYGYTF,TGTGCCAGCAGATACACGGGACAGGGTAGGAACTATGGCTACACCTTC
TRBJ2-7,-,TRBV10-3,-,CAISGPARGKAAYEQYF,TGTGCCATCAGTGGCCCCGCCCGGGGGAAAGCGGCCTACGAGCAGTACTTC
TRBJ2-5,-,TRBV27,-,CASSRGDPGTETQYF,TGTGCCAGCAGCCGAGGGGATCCCGGAACGGAGACCCAGTACTTC
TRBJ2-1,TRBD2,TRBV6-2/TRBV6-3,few,CASSSSGGAPNEQFF,TGTGCCAGCAGTTCCAGCGGGGGGGCCCCCAATGAGCAGTTCTTC
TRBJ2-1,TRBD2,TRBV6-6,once,CASSYSSGGAVNEQFF,TGTGCCAGCAGTTACTCTAGCGGGGGGGCAGTCAATGAGCAGTTCTTC
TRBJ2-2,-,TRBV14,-,CASSQERNTGELFF,TGTGCCAGCAGCCAAGAGAGGAACACCGGGGAGCTGTTTTTT
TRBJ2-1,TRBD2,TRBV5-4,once,CASSRTSGGNEQFF,TGTGCCAGCAGCAGGACTAGCGGGGGCAATGAGCAGTTCTTC
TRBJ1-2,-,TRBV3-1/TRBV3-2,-,CASSQDSLLVDGYTF,TGTGCCAGCAGCCAAGACTCATTATTGGTCGATGGCTACACCTTC
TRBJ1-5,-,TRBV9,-,CASSPVPNQPQHF,TGTGCCAGCAGTCCGGTACCCAATCAGCCCCAGCATTTT
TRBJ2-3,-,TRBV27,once,CASSSIPPVSRLTDTQYF,TGTGCCAGCAGTTCAATTCCCCCAGTTTCACGATTAACAGATACGCAGTATTTT
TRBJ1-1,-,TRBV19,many,CASSIASVRVGRVRNTEAFF,TGTGCCAGTAGTATCGCTTCTGTCAGGGTCGGTCGGGTGAGGAACACTGAAGCTTTCTTT
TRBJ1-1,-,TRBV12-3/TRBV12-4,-,CASNIPGGTEAFF,TGTGCCAGCAATATACCCGGTGGCACTGAAGCTTTCTTT
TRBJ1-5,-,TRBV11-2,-,CASSHLSGNNQPQHF,TGTGCCAGCAGTCACCTGTCTGGAAACAATCAGCCCCAGCATTTT
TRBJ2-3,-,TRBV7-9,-,CASSYRDPPTDTQYF,TGTGCCAGCAGCTACAGGGATCCCCCCACAGATACGCAGTATTTT
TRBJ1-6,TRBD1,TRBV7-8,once,CASSSKDDRAVSYNSPLHF,TGTGCCAGCAGCTCGAAAGACGACAGGGCGGTATCCTATAATTCACCCCTCCACTTT
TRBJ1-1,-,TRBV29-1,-,CSACGVPNTEAFF,TGCAGCGCTTGTGGGGTTCCGAACACTGAAGCTTTCTTT
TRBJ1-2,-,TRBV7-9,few,CASSPSDNYGYTF,TGTGCCAGCAGCCCTTCAGACAACTATGGCTACACCTTC
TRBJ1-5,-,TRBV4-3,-,CASSQETWQGDQPQHF,TGCGCCAGCAGCCAAGAAACGTGGCAGGGAGATCAGCCCCAGCATTTT
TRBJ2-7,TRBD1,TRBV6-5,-,CASSQGAGVYEQYF,TGTGCCAGCAGTCAGGGGGCAGGGGTCTACGAGCAGTACTTC
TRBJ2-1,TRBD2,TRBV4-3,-,CASSTSGGTNEQFF,TGCGCCAGCAGCACTAGCGGGGGGACGAATGAGCAGTTCTTC
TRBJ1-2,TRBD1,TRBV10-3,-,CAISRRSGTGDGYTF,TGTGCCATCAGCCGGAGATCCGGGACAGGGGATGGCTACACCTTC
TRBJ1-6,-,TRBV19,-,CASKARGFSPLHF,TGTGCCAGTAAGGCCAGGGGATTTTCACCCCTCCACTTT
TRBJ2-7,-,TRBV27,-,CASTPSLGPSAAEQYF,TGTGCCAGCACCCCCAGTTTAGGACCTAGTGCCGCCGAGCAGTACTTC
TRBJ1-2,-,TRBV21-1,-,CASSLHFWGYTF,TGTGCCAGCAGCCTCCATTTTTGGGGCTACACCTTC